Following are 29 T cell receptor beta chains from one sample sequenced in a study of control samples from healthy donors and cancer patients. Clones were read by immunoSEQ multiplex PCR, and TCRdb kept only the in-frame ones, dropping some. Among some 140,000 clones, roughly 92% were seen once, and the ten largest hold roughly 12%. Sequencing used blood. Receptor source: a man younger than 40 in good health.

This clone showed up just once. The chain is built from TRBV2 and TRBJ1-3; the match to TRBD1 covers 8 bases. Germline assignment: CDR1 SNHLY and CDR2 FYNNEI. J lost 4 bases, V lost 7 bases, and 12 bases had no gene match. This CDR3 contains 16 residues. Here the CDR3 reads CASKYRTGIDGNTIYF. In nucleotides, the CDR3 is TGTGCCAGCAAATACCGGACAGGGATCGACGGAAACACCATATATTTT.

The chain combines TRBV12-3 or TRBV12-4 with TRBJ2-7; TRBD2 matches at 11 bases. The CDR3 has 12 residues. In nucleotides, the CDR3 is TGTAGTTCCGGGACTAGCGGTTACGAGCAGTACTTC. This codes for CSSGTSGYEQYF.

This sequence joins TRBV7-9 and TRBJ1-1, with a possible D match to TRBD1 (5 bases). V shed 6 bases and J shed 0 bases, with 20 bases lying between them. This CDR3 is 17 amino acids long. Looked up from germline, CDR1 is SEHNR and CDR2 is FQNEAQ (reference sequence). The CDR3 DNA reads as TGTGCCAGCAGATTCGTACGGGGGAATGTCGTGAACACTGAAGCTTTCTTT. Translated: CASRFVRGNVVNTEAFF.

The rearrangement uses TRBV4-3 and TRBJ1-1; D is unresolved. The CDR3 extends over 16 amino acids. The ends were cut back, 0 bases at V and 4 bases at J, with 15 bases in the middle. Germline values: CDR1 LGHNA, CDR2 YSLEER. The CDR3 reads CASSQDLRGIGTEAFF. CDR3 bases: TGCGCCAGCAGCCAAGATTTGAGAGGGATCGGCACTGAAGCTTTCTTT.

The chain uses TRBV4-1 and TRBJ1-2, with unresolved D. The CDR3 length is 19 residues. Per germline, CDR1 MGHRA and CDR2 YSYEKL. V lost 0 bases, J lost 5 bases, and 25 bases lay in between. CDR3 protein: CASSQDGDGANRGIYGYTF. In DNA form, the CDR3 reads TGCGCCAGCAGCCAAGATGGGGATGGAGCTAACAGAGGCATATATGGCTACACCTTC.

The V gene is TRBV19, the J gene TRBJ2-7; 11 nucleotides line up with TRBD2. The V gene's germline CDR1 is LNHDA and CDR2 SQIVND (reference sequence). This CDR3 region has 17 residues. J lost 0 bases, V lost 4 bases, and 8 bases had no gene match. The CDR3 bases are TGTGCCAGTAGTACGGGGGGACTAGCGGAGAGCTCCTACGAGCAGTACTTC. It yields the protein CASSTGGLAESSYEQYF.

The chain joins TRBV5-1 to TRBJ1-2; D possibly corresponds to TRBD1 (5 bases). V lost 1 base to trimming and J lost 6 bases, with 13 bases between them. CDR1 is SGHRS and CDR2 is YFSETQ in the germline V gene. The CDR3 covers 14 residues. This CDR3 is CASSLSRGVDGYTF. As DNA, the CDR3 is TGCGCCAGCAGCTTGTCGCGGGGGGTGGATGGCTACACCTTC. Together with reference TRBV5-1 and TRBJ1-2, the CDR3 gives the full variable domain: KAGVTQTPRYLIKTRGQQVTLSCSPISGHRSVSWYQQTPGQGLQFLFEYFSETQRNKGNFPGRFSGRQFSNSRSEMNVSTLELGDSALYLCASSLSRGVDGYTFGSGTRLTVV.

This chain connects TRBV7-9 to TRBJ2-7; tentatively, D is TRBD1 (6 bases). CDR1 is SEHNR, CDR2 FQNEAQ, per germline (reference sequence). Trimming removed 4 bases at V and 5 bases at J, with 15 bases between. The CDR3 is 14 residues long. The CDR3 region has the DNA TGTGCCAGCAGCTCATTCAGGGGAACGAACGAGCAGTACTTC. Its protein is CASSSFRGTNEQYF.

The gene calls are TRBV7-2 and TRBJ1-1; possible D gene TRBD1, 5 bases. With 2 bases removed from V and 2 bases from J, the gap between germline ends came to 18 bases. The CDR3 is 17 amino acids. Germline V gene sequence: CDR1 SGHTA, CDR2 FQGNSA. CDR3 in amino acids: CASSLYFSGRANTEAFF. CDR3 nucleotides: TGTGCCAGCAGCTTATATTTTTCGGGCAGGGCTAACACTGAAGCTTTCTTT.

In this sample, this clone turned up a few times. The V and J genes are TRBV5-6 and TRBJ1-1; 7 bases match TRBD1. The CDR3 totals 14 residues. V dropped 1 base and J dropped 4; count of bases not matched to a gene: 4. Germline V CDR1 and CDR2: SGHDT, YYEEEE. This CDR3 reads CASSLSGGITEAFF. Here the CDR3 DNA reads TGTGCCAGCAGCTTGTCAGGGGGGATCACTGAAGCTTTCTTT.

Here the CDR3 reads CASNKGGTGGNEQYF. In nucleotides, the CDR3 is TGTGCCAGCAATAAAGGGGGGACAGGGGGTAACGAGCAGTACTTC. This chain uses TRBV5-4 with TRBJ2-7; 11 nucleotides align to TRBD1. The CDR3 is 15 residues long. V was clipped by 6 bases and J by 5 bases; unmatched bases: 10. Germline V gene sequence: CDR1 SGHNT, CDR2 YYREEE (reference sequence).

The chain couples TRBV7-3 to TRBJ1-1; weak D call: TRBD1 (5 bases). This CDR3 has 15 residues. Looked up from germline, CDR1 is SGHTA and CDR2 is FQGTGA. The V end lost 2 bases, the J end lost 1 base, and 11 bases lay between the germline ends. CDR3 sequence: CASSLVGGKNTEAFF. In DNA, the CDR3 is TGTGCCAGCAGCTTAGTTGGGGGAAAGAACACTGAAGCTTTCTTT.

The genes are TRBV4-1 and TRBJ2-1; the D gene could be TRBD1 or TRBD2 (5 bases each). The CDR3 runs 14 residues. V shed 1 base and J shed 9 bases, with 13 bases lying between them. Per germline, CDR1 MGHRA and CDR2 YSYEKL. CDR3 in amino acids: CASSQAQAGGEQFF. CDR3 sequence (DNA): TGCGCCAGCAGCCAAGCACAGGCGGGCGGTGAGCAGTTCTTC.

The chain links TRBV6-5 to TRBJ2-7, with 8 bases matching TRBD2. The J segment lost 3 bases and the V segment lost 5 bases, leaving 9 bases of the junction unmatched. The CDR3 totals 15 residues. Germline V gene sequence: CDR1 MNHEY, CDR2 SVGAGI. CDR3 residues: CASSPRLAQLYEQYF. As DNA, the CDR3 is TGTGCCAGCAGTCCCCGACTAGCGCAGCTCTACGAGCAGTACTTC.

This rearrangement joins TRBV15 to TRBJ2-6; D unresolved. Germline V CDR1 and CDR2: LNHNV, YYDKDF (reference sequence). The V gene lost 0 bases and the J gene lost 4 bases, with 7 bases spanning the gap. The CDR3 is 15 amino acids. The CDR3 here is CATSRDRAGANVLTF. CDR3 sequence (DNA): TGTGCCACCAGCAGAGATCGGGCAGGGGCCAACGTCCTGACTTTC.

This chain uses TRBV5-6 with TRBJ2-3; TRBD2 matches 11 bases. Trimming at V came to 3 bases and at J to 0 bases, leaving 9 bases not matched to a gene. This CDR3 spans 18 amino acids. CDR1 and CDR2 (germline): SGHDT, YYEEEE. CDR3 sequence: CASSWGLGTSGSTDTQYF. DNA for the CDR3: TGTGCCAGCAGCTGGGGCCTCGGGACTAGCGGTAGCACAGATACGCAGTATTTT.

The table lists this clone with a count of one. The V and J genes are TRBV12-3 or TRBV12-4 and TRBJ1-1; no clear D. V lost 3 bases to trimming and J lost 3 bases, with 8 bases between them. This CDR3 has 13 amino acids. The CDR3 DNA follows: TGTGCCAGCAGTTTTAAAACGTACACTGAAGCTTTCTTT. Translated: CASSFKTYTEAFF.

On this clone: The sample holds other DNA sequences that translate to the same CDR3. The J gene is TRBJ2-5, the V gene TRBV7-9; 11 bases line up with TRBD2. CDR3 length: 14 amino acids. Trimming took 5 bases from V and 4 from J; bases not matched to a gene: 3. Germline assignment: CDR1 SEHNR and CDR2 FQNEAQ (reference sequence). The CDR3 region is CASSLGLAGETQYF. The CDR3 region has the DNA TGTGCCAGCAGCCTAGGACTAGCGGGAGAGACCCAGTACTTC.

V usage is TRBV7-2 and J usage is TRBJ2-3, with 9 bases identical to TRBD2. Germline V gene lookup returns CDR1 SGHTA and CDR2 FQGNSA. V was pared by 1 base and J by 5 bases, with 13 bases of the junction left unmatched. The CDR3 is made up of 18 amino acids. CDR3 amino acids: CASSLEGGRGRPRDTQYF. The DNA of the CDR3 is TGTGCCAGCAGCTTAGAGGGCGGGAGGGGACGACCCCGAGATACGCAGTATTTT.

The chain carries TRBV2 and TRBJ2-5; D gene unclear. CDR1 and CDR2 from the germline V gene are SNHLY and FYNNEI. The V end lost 1 base, the J end lost 1 base, and 7 bases lay between the germline ends. The CDR3 loop spans 14 amino acids. The CDR3: CASSEEGGQETQYF. The CDR3 nucleotides read TGTGCCAGCAGTGAAGAGGGCGGCCAAGAGACCCAGTACTTC.

This chain uses TRBV4-2 with TRBJ2-1; tentatively, D is TRBD1 (5 bases). The CDR3 is 18 residues long. The V and J ends lost 1 base and 6 bases respectively, with 22 bases between them. CDR1 and CDR2 from the germline V gene are LGHNA and YNFKEQ. The CDR3 loop reads CASSQGRVGIDRVNEQFF. CDR3 nucleotides: TGTGCCAGCAGCCAAGGTAGGGTTGGAATCGACAGAGTCAATGAGCAGTTCTTC.

V and J are TRBV30 and TRBJ2-3; unclear D gene. This CDR3 contains 10 residues. V was shortened by 3 bases and J by 6 bases, with 4 bases between the two germline ends. Per germline, CDR1 GTSNPN and CDR2 SVGIG (reference sequence). The CDR3 loop is CAWSEDTQYF. CDR3 coding DNA: TGTGCCTGGAGCGAGGATACGCAGTATTTT. The full variable domain, completed using reference TRBV30 and TRBJ2-3, is SQTIHQWPATLVQPVGSPLSLECTVEGTSNPNLYWYRQAAGRGLQLLFYSVGIGQISSEVPQNLSASRPQDRQFILSSKKLLLSDSGFYLCAWSEDTQYFGPGTRLTVL.

The chain links TRBV11-2 to TRBJ1-1; D gene ambiguous. V was pared by 4 bases and J by 4 bases, with 13 bases between. The germline V gene has CDR1 SGHAT and CDR2 FQNNGV. This CDR3 comprises 14 residues. CDR3 in DNA: TGTGCCAGCAGCTCCCCGCGGGGTCGCACTGAAGCTTTCTTT. It specifies CASSSPRGRTEAFF.

This clone is a singleton in its sample. The DNA for the CDR3 is TGTGCCAGCAGTGAAGTCAGGGGGCAGGGGGAGCTGTTTTTT. Amino acids: CASSEVRGQGELFF. The chain joins TRBV2 to TRBJ2-2; 8 bases are a match to TRBD1. The germline CDR1 and CDR2 sequences are SNHLY and FYNNEI. This CDR3 contains 14 residues. V was clipped by 1 base and J by 8 bases; unmatched bases: 3.

This chain links TRBV27 with TRBJ1-1; 7 bases line up with TRBD1. V lost 1 base and J lost 4; bases outside the gene matches: 3. The CDR3 has 14 amino acids. Germline CDR1 and CDR2: MNHEY and SMNVEV (reference sequence). The CDR3 region is CASSLLQGFTEAFF. The CDR3 DNA sequence: TGTGCCAGCAGTTTATTACAGGGGTTCACTGAAGCTTTCTTT.

The chain employs TRBV19 and TRBJ2-7, with 12 bases matching TRBD2. This CDR3 region has 15 residues. From germline, CDR1 is LNHDA and CDR2 SQIVND (reference sequence). The junction had 4 bases not matched to a gene; V was cut back by 4 bases and J by 3 bases. DNA of the CDR3: TGTGCCAGTAGTAGAGGACTAGCGGGATTCTACGAGCAGTACTTC. It codes for CASSRGLAGFYEQYF.

This clone was detected a few times. The gene calls are TRBV19 and TRBJ2-1; D not resolved. The CDR3 runs to 15 residues. V was pared by 4 bases and J by 3 bases, with 13 bases between. Germline values: CDR1 LNHDA, CDR2 SQIVND (reference sequence). DNA of the CDR3: TGTGCCAGTAGTACCACTCAGAACTACTACAATGAGCAGTTCTTC. Translation: CASSTTQNYYNEQFF.

The chain joins TRBV6-5 to TRBJ2-7, with D uncertain. The V gene's germline CDR1 is MNHEY and CDR2 SVGAGI. Between the trimmed V and J ends, which lost 0 bases and 4 bases, there was a span of 13 bases. CDR3 length equals 15 residues. CDR3 in DNA: TGTGCCAGCAGTTACTCGAATCAAATTAATTACGAGCAGTACTTC. Its protein product is CASSYSNQINYEQYF.

The gene calls are TRBV5-1 and TRBJ1-1, with 8 bases matching TRBD1. Germline CDR1 SGHRS, CDR2 YFSETQ. The V gene end was trimmed by 4 bases and the J gene end by 7 bases; junction bases not matched to a gene: 9. This CDR3 spans 14 amino acids. CDR3 DNA: TGCGCCAGCAGCCAAATGCAGGGGGCAGGTGAAGCTTTCTTT. Residues: CASSQMQGAGEAFF.